A selection of T cell receptor beta chains follows, all from one sample in a study of T cell responses to AZD1222 COVID-19 vaccine. Assay: immunoSEQ multiplex PCR; the TCRdb copy retains only in-frame clones and omits some. Found here are 150,000 or so clones, roughly 87% of them singletons; the top ten hold 4.5% to 6.5%. The specimen comprised peripheral blood, sampled on day 0 of AZD1222 vaccination. The receptor source for this set is an adult in good health. The CDR3 runs from the conserved cysteine through the conserved F or W. D genes are given only for firm matches. Size is stated for part of the rows, as once, few or many counts, or as a class when the clone is expanded.

size,D,V,J,DNA,CDR3
NA,TRBD1,TRBV18,TRBJ2-5,TGTGCCAGCTCACCACAGGGACAGGGGATCCAGTACTTC,CASSPQGQGIQYF
NA,NA,TRBV5-4,TRBJ1-2,TGTGCCAGCAGCTCGGCGGCAGATACGGGCTACACCTTC,CASSSAADTGYTF
NA,TRBD1,TRBV7-2,TRBJ2-7,TGTGCCAGCAGCTTTATGTCTGGACAGGGCTCCTACGAGCAGTACTTC,CASSFMSGQGSYEQYF
NA,TRBD1,TRBV7-2,TRBJ1-1,TGTGCCAGCAGCTTCCAGGGGGGGATAGGGACTGAAGCTTTCTTT,CASSFQGGIGTEAFF
NA,NA,TRBV12-3/TRBV12-4,TRBJ1-5,TGTGCCAGCAGTCCCGAAATCAATCAGCCCCAGCATTTT,CASSPEINQPQHF
NA,TRBD1,TRBV19,TRBJ1-5,TGTGCCAGTAGACAGGGGGCCTACAGCAATCAGCCCCAGCATTTT,CASRQGAYSNQPQHF
NA,TRBD1,TRBV28,TRBJ1-2,TGTGCCAGCAGTTTATACAGGGGGCGCCGGTATGGCTACACCTTC,CASSLYRGRRYGYTF
NA,TRBD1,TRBV11-1,TRBJ1-2,TGTGCCAGCAGCCGGGGACAGGGGAACTATGGCTACACCTTC,CASSRGQGNYGYTF
NA,NA,TRBV19,TRBJ1-2,TGTGCCAGTAGTATGGGCAGGACCAACTATGGCTACACCTTC,CASSMGRTNYGYTF
NA,NA,TRBV7-8,TRBJ2-3,TGTGCCAGCAGCTTAGATATGGCAGGGGGCACAGATACGCAGTATTTT,CASSLDMAGGTDTQYF
few,TRBD1,TRBV14,TRBJ2-7,TGTGCCAGCAGCTGGGACAGGGCCTACGAGCAGTACTTC,CASSWDRAYEQYF
NA,TRBD1,TRBV5-1,TRBJ2-5,TGCGCCAGCAGCTTAGGGACAGGGGGACAAGAGACCCAGTACTTC,CASSLGTGGQETQYF
NA,NA,TRBV19,TRBJ1-2,TGTGCCAGTATGCAGGGGCTCTGGTATGGCTACACCTTC,CASMQGLWYGYTF
NA,NA,TRBV6-5,TRBJ2-7,TGTGCCAGCAGTTACGGACGGGACTCCTACGAGCAGTACTTC,CASSYGRDSYEQYF
NA,NA,TRBV19,TRBJ2-7,TGTGCCAGTAGTCCCCCGTTCGATGGCTCCTACGAGCAGTACTTC,CASSPPFDGSYEQYF
once,NA,TRBV18,TRBJ1-6,TGTGCCAGCTCACCAGGAGCACCCCTCCACTTT,CASSPGAPLHF
NA,TRBD2,TRBV5-4,TRBJ2-3,TGTGCCAGCAGCTCGAGGGGCGGGAGACCAGGGAGCACAGATACGCAGTATTTT,CASSSRGGRPGSTDTQYF
NA,NA,TRBV7-8,TRBJ1-5,TGTGCCAGCAGCCTGGGGGCAGGGGTCATTCGTCAGCCCCAGCATTTT,CASSLGAGVIRQPQHF
NA,NA,TRBV28,TRBJ2-1,TGTGCCAGCGGGCAGGTCTCCTACAATGAGCAGTTCTTC,CASGQVSYNEQFF
NA,NA,TRBV9,TRBJ2-5,TGTGCCAGCAGCGTAGGGGGCGAGACCCAGTACTTC,CASSVGGETQYF
NA,NA,TRBV6-5,TRBJ1-4,TGTGCCAGCAGAAGGGGGGGATCGGATGATGAAAAACTGTTTTTT,CASRRGGSDDEKLFF
NA,NA,TRBV6-1,TRBJ2-7,TGTGCCAGCAGCCACCGGGACAACTACGAGCAGTACTTC,CASSHRDNYEQYF
NA,NA,TRBV4-2,TRBJ1-3,TGTGCCAGCAGCCAAGATCGGGGGTCTTGGAACACCATATATTTT,CASSQDRGSWNTIYF
NA,NA,TRBV3-1/TRBV3-2,TRBJ1-6,TGTGCCAGCAGCCCCAGCATCAATTCACCCCTCCACTTT,CASSPSINSPLHF
NA,NA,TRBV4-1,TRBJ1-5,TGCGCCAGCAGCCACTCACGGGGCAGGGGTATCAATCAGCCCCAGCATTTT,CASSHSRGRGINQPQHF
NA,NA,TRBV27,TRBJ1-1,TGTGCCACTGGGATCGCGGGGCGTGGGACTGAAGCTTTCTTT,CATGIAGRGTEAFF
NA,NA,TRBV9,TRBJ1-5,TGTGCCAGCAGCGTAGACAGCGATCAGCCCCAGCATTTT,CASSVDSDQPQHF
NA,TRBD2,TRBV7-6,TRBJ2-1,TGTGCCAGCAGCGAACGACTAGCGGGAGTCGATGAGCAGTTCTTC,CASSERLAGVDEQFF
NA,NA,TRBV6-5,TRBJ2-7,TGTGCCAGCAGTTTGGGAGGGGGGGGCGGCTACGAGCAGTACTTC,CASSLGGGGGYEQYF
NA,NA,TRBV4-2,TRBJ1-6,TGTGCCAGCAGCCTAGCCGATTCACCCCTCCACTTT,CASSLADSPLHF
NA,NA,TRBV5-1,TRBJ2-3,TGCGCCAGCAGCTTGCAGGGTTCCCCAGATACGCAGTATTTT,CASSLQGSPDTQYF
NA,NA,TRBV6-5,TRBJ1-2,TGTGCCAGCAGAGCCGGGATCTTCTTTAACTATGGCTACACCTTC,CASRAGIFFNYGYTF
NA,NA,TRBV5-1,TRBJ2-7,TGCGCCAGCAGCCCCTTTATGGGGAAGGAGCAGTACTTC,CASSPFMGKEQYF
NA,TRBD1,TRBV5-6,TRBJ1-5,TGTGCCACCACCCGACAGGGGCTCAATCAGCCCCAGCATTTT,CATTRQGLNQPQHF
NA,NA,TRBV7-3,TRBJ2-5,TGTGCCAGCAGCTCACAGTACCAAGAGACCCAGTACTTC,CASSSQYQETQYF
NA,TRBD1,TRBV4-1,TRBJ1-6,TGCGCCAGCAGCCAAGCAGGGGGCGCGTCGAATTCACCCCTCCACTTT,CASSQAGGASNSPLHF
NA,NA,TRBV12-3/TRBV12-4,TRBJ2-3,TGTGCCAGCAGTTTAGAGCGGACAGATACGCAGTATTTT,CASSLERTDTQYF
NA,NA,TRBV7-2,TRBJ1-5,TGTGCCAGCACCCCGGGAAGCAATCAGCCCCAGCATTTT,CASTPGSNQPQHF
NA,NA,TRBV27,TRBJ1-2,TGTGCCAGCAGCTTGGGGAGAGCTAACTATGGCTACACCTTC,CASSLGRANYGYTF
NA,NA,TRBV15,TRBJ2-1,TGTGCCACCAGCAGAGATCCCGGGACTTCGCCGTTCTTC,CATSRDPGTSPFF
NA,NA,TRBV2,TRBJ1-5,TGTGCCAGCAGTTTTGAGGTGAATCAGCCCCAGCATTTT,CASSFEVNQPQHF
NA,NA,TRBV9,TRBJ2-1,TGTGCCAGCAGCGTACCGGCGGGGAATGAGCAGTTCTTC,CASSVPAGNEQFF
once,NA,TRBV7-9,TRBJ1-4,TGTGCCAGCAGCTCGGCAGCAACTAATGAAAAACTGTTTTTT,CASSSAATNEKLFF
NA,TRBD2,TRBV2,TRBJ2-1,TGTGCCACCAGCGGGAGGGCCTACAATGAGCAGTTCTTC,CATSGRAYNEQFF
NA,NA,TRBV2,TRBJ2-6,TGTGCCAGCAGTGAGGGGGCTGGGGCCAACGTCCTGACTTTC,CASSEGAGANVLTF
NA,TRBD1,TRBV19,TRBJ2-1,TGTGCCAGTCTGAAGACAGGGTCTCGTAATGAGCAGTTCTTC,CASLKTGSRNEQFF
NA,NA,TRBV7-9,TRBJ1-3,TGTGCCAGCAGCTTAGCTGGAAACACCATATATTTT,CASSLAGNTIYF
NA,NA,TRBV5-4,TRBJ2-5,TGTGCCAGCAGCCGGACGGACCAAGAGACCCAGTACTTC,CASSRTDQETQYF
once,TRBD1,TRBV6-5,TRBJ1-2,TGTGCCAGCATGAGATCCGGGACAGCAAACTATGGCTACACCTTC,CASMRSGTANYGYTF
medium-sized,TRBD1,TRBV7-2,TRBJ1-1,TGTGCCAGCAGCAAGGACAGGAAAACCCCTTTGAACACTGAAGCTTTCTTT,CASSKDRKTPLNTEAFF
NA,TRBD1,TRBV5-1,TRBJ1-1,TGCGCCAGCAGCTTACAGGGGGAGGGCACTGAAGCTTTCTTT,CASSLQGEGTEAFF